This T cell receptor beta chain was documented in a study of blood T cell repertoires in COVID-19. Across the study: Acute-phase and convalescent COVID-19 samples originated in the United States, Italy and Spain.

A note on this clone: Other DNA sequences within the sample encode an identical CDR3.

The data were produced by immunoSEQ multiplex PCR, yet TCRdb's version contains in-frame clones alone and is incomplete. The sample records hundreds of thousands of clones, roughly 79% being singletons. The length of the CDR3 is 11 residues. CDR1 and CDR2 (germline): DFQATT, SNEGSKA (reference sequence). V lost 5 bases and J 5 bases, leaving 6 bases between the germline ends. The sequence came from an elderly woman with COVID-19, enrolled during active disease. Material: peripheral blood. The V gene is TRBV20-1, the J gene TRBJ2-2; no clear D gene. This CDR3 reads CSARSTGELFF. DNA of the CDR3: TGCAGTGCTCGGAGTACCGGGGAGCTGTTTTTT.